Each of the 9 T cell receptor beta chains below was sequenced from the same sample in a study of control samples from healthy donors and cancer patients. Assay: immunoSEQ multiplex PCR; the TCRdb copy retains only in-frame clones and omits some. The sample comprises around 170,000 clones, 90% of which are singletons, and approximately 1.5% rests with the top ten. The specimen sequenced was blood. These receptors were obtained from a woman between 45 and 60 years old in good health.

The chain employs TRBV6-2 or TRBV6-3 and TRBJ2-5; a possible D gene is TRBD2 (6 bases). CDR1 is MNHEY and CDR2 is SVGEGT in the germline V gene. The CDR3 length is 17 residues. Between the trimmed V and J ends, which lost 5 bases and 5 bases, there was a span of 24 bases. For the CDR3, the DNA is TGTGCCAGCAGTCTAGGCGGGGTAGTGGGGCATTTGGAGACCCAGTACTTC. Its translation is CASSLGGVVGHLETQYF.

CDR3 sequence (DNA): TGTGCCAGCAGTGAACAAGGGGGCCCCCTGGTAGGTGGCTACACCTTC. This gives the protein CASSEQGGPLVGGYTF. V gene TRBV2 combines with J gene TRBJ1-2; 7 nucleotides agree with TRBD1. This CDR3 is built from 16 residues. V was clipped by 2 bases and J by 7 bases; unmatched bases: 13. CDR1 and CDR2 from the germline V gene are SNHLY and FYNNEI.

The chain links TRBV11-3 to TRBJ2-1; tentative D call: TRBD2 (5 bases). The ends were cut back, 5 bases at V and 3 bases at J, with 14 bases in the middle. This CDR3 has 15 amino acids. From germline, CDR1 is SGHNT and CDR2 YENEEA. The CDR3: CASSPGSGGYNEQFF. The DNA of the CDR3 is TGTGCCAGCAGCCCAGGTTCTGGAGGCTACAATGAGCAGTTCTTC.

This chain uses TRBV27 with TRBJ2-3; possible D gene TRBD2, 5 bases. Deletions cut 0 bases from V and 2 bases from J, with 15 bases between. Germline values: CDR1 MNHEY, CDR2 SMNVEV (reference sequence). CDR3 size: 17 residues. In DNA form, the CDR3 reads TGTGCCAGCAGTTTATCTTCCCTAGCCGATTACACAGATACGCAGTATTTT. Translation: CASSLSSLADYTDTQYF.

J is TRBJ1-5 and V is TRBV28; D is possibly TRBD1 (6 bases). CDR3 size: 15 residues. V shed 3 bases and J shed 5 bases, with 14 bases lying between them. CDR1 is MDHEN, CDR2 SYDVKM, per germline. The CDR3 DNA reads TGTGCCAGCAGTTTCTTCCGGGACAAATATCAGCCCCAGCATTTT. Translating it yields CASSFFRDKYQPQHF.

The chain is built from TRBV27 and TRBJ1-2; maybe TRBD1 (5 bases). Trimming stripped 6 bases from V and 0 bases from J, with 11 bases between. The CDR3 is 14 amino acids. The germline CDR1 and CDR2 sequences are MNHEY and SMNVEV (reference sequence). The CDR3 region has the DNA TGTGCCAGCAGGAGGGTGGGGCCTAACTATGGCTACACCTTC. It yields the protein CASRRVGPNYGYTF.

The J gene is TRBJ1-5, the V gene TRBV28, with 9 bases matching TRBD1. V shed 7 bases and J 4 bases; nucleotides not matched to a gene: 8. The CDR3 sequence is 15 residues long. CDR1 MDHEN and CDR2 SYDVKM come from the germline V gene. The CDR3 nucleotides read TGTGCCAGCACCCGACCCGGGACAGGGAATCAGCCCCAGCATTTT. This sequence encodes CASTRPGTGNQPQHF.

This rearrangement joins TRBV3-1 (or the pseudogene TRBV3-2) to TRBJ2-1; D tentatively reads TRBD1 or TRBD2 (7 bases each). The CDR3 totals 15 residues. V shed 6 bases and J shed 3 bases, with 15 bases lying between them. Germline CDR1 reads LGHDT; CDR2 reads YNNKEL (reference sequence). The CDR3 region is CASRPRGGLYNEQFF. In nucleotides, the CDR3 is TGTGCCAGCAGACCCAGGGGGGGCCTCTACAATGAGCAGTTCTTC.

The chain recombines TRBV14 with TRBJ2-5; D remains unclear. Trimming left V 0 bases short and J 7 bases short, with 6 bases between. The germline CDR1 and CDR2 sequences are SGHDN and FVKESK. The CDR3 contains 12 residues. The CDR3 protein is CASSQDRPTQYF. The CDR3 coding sequence is TGTGCCAGCAGCCAAGATAGGCCGACCCAGTACTTC.